This TCR beta chain comes out of a study of cytomegalovirus exposure and HLA in healthy donors. Study observations and caveats: Later analysis placed DRB1 highest and HLA-C lowest in TCR association rates, which differed by HLA locus. HLA alleles were associated with 15,000 to 20,000 TCR beta sequences in a later analysis at 0.05 false discovery rate.

Primers: 60 Vbeta forward and 13 Jbeta reverse. Libraries were prepared by immunoSEQ multiplex PCR; TCRdb keeps only in-frame clonotypes and omits some of them. The sample gives about 93,000 clones, about 80% of which show up once; about 0.53% is in the top ten. This clone was counted only a few times. Its antigen is currently unknown. Trimming removed 4 bases from V and 5 bases from J, with 9 bases in between. This CDR3 contains 12 residues. CDR1 is MNHEY, CDR2 SVGAGI, per germline. The chain recombines TRBV6-5 with TRBJ2-7; no definite D call. Sequencing was carried out using PBMCs. This sequence was found in a man under 40 in good health and CMV-seronegative. The DNA for the CDR3 is TGTGCCAGCAGTTCTACAGTGAACGAGCAGTACTTC. Protein: CASSSTVNEQYF.